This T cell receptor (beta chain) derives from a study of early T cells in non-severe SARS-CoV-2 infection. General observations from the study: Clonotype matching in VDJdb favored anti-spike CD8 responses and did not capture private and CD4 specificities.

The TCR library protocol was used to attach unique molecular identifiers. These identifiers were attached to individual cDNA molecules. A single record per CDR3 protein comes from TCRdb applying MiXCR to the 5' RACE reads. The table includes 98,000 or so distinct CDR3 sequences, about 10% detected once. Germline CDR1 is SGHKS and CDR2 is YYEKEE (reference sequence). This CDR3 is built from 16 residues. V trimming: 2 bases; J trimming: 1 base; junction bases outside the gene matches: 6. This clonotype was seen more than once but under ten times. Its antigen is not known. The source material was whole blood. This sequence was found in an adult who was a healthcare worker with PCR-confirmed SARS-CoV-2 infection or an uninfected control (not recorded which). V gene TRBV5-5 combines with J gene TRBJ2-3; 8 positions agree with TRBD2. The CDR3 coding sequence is TGTGCCAGCAGCTTTTCTTTGCGGGGGGGCACAGATACGCAGTATTTT. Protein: CASSFSLRGGTDTQYF.